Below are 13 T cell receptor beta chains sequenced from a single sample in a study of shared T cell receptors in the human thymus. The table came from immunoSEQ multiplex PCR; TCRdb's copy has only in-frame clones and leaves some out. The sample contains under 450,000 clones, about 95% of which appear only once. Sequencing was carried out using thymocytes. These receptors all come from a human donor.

CDR3 nucleotides: TGTGCCAGCTCACCACCCAGACAGGGAATACACCGCAGGGAGACCCAGTACTTC. It specifies CASSPPRQGIHRRETQYF. The rearrangement uses TRBV18 and TRBJ2-5; 7 bases match TRBD1. This CDR3 has 18 residues. V gave up 0 bases and J gave up 5 bases; unmatched junction bases: 15. The germline V gene encodes CDR1 KGHSH and CDR2 LQKENI.

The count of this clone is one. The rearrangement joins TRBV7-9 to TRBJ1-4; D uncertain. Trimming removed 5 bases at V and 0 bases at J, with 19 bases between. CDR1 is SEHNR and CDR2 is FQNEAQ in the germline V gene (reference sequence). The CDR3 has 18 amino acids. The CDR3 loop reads CASSPYPDGTTTNEKLFF. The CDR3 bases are TGTGCCAGCAGCCCCTATCCTGACGGCACAACAACTAATGAAAAACTGTTTTTT.

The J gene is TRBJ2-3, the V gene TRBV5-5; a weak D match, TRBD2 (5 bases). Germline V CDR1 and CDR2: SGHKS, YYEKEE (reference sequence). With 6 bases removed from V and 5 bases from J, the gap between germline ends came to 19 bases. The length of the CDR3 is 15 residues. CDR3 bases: TGTGCCAGCATCAAAGTAGAGACTACAAGAGATACGCAGTATTTT. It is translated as CASIKVETTRDTQYF.

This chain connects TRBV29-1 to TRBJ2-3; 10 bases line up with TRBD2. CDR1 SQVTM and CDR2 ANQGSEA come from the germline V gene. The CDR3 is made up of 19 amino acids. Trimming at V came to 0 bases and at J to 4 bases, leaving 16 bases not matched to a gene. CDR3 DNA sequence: TGCAGCGTTGAAGATGACGAGGCTAGCGGGAGAGGGAGGGCAGATACGCAGTATTTT. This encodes CSVEDDEASGRGRADTQYF.

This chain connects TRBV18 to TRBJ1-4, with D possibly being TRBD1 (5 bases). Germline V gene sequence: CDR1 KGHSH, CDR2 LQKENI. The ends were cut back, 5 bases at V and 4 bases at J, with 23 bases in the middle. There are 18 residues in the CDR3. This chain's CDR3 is CASSKIRGPHRYNEKLFF. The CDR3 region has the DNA TGTGCCAGCTCAAAAATAAGGGGTCCACATCGTTATAATGAAAAACTGTTTTTT. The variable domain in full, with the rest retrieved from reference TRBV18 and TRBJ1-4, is NAGVMQNPRHLVRRRGQEARLRCSPMKGHSHVYWYRQLPEEGLKFMVYLQKENIIDESGMPKERFSAEFPKEGPSILRIQQVVRGDSAAYFCASSKIRGPHRYNEKLFFGSGTQLSVL.

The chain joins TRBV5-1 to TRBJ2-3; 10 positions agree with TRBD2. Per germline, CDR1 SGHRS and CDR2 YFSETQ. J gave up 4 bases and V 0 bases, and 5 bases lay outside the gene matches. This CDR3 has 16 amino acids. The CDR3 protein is CASSLVWTSGADTQYF. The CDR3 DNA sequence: TGCGCCAGCAGCTTGGTTTGGACTAGCGGCGCAGATACGCAGTATTTT.

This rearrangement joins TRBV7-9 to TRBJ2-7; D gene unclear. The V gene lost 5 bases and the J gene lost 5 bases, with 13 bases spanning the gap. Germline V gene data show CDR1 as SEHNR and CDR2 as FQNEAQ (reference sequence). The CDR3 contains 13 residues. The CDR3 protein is CASSGLTVHEQYF. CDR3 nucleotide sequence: TGTGCCAGCAGCGGGTTGACGGTCCACGAGCAGTACTTC.

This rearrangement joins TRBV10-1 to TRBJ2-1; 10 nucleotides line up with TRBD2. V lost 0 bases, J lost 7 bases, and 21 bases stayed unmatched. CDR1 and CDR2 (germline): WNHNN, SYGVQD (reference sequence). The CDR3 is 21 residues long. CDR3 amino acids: CASSESPVSGRAWLGSNEQFF. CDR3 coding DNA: TGCGCCAGCAGTGAGTCTCCGGTCAGCGGGAGGGCCTGGTTGGGGTCAAATGAGCAGTTCTTC.

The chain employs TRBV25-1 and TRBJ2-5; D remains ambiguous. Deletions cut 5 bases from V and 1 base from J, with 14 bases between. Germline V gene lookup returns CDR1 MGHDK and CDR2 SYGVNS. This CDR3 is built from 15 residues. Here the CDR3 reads CASSTSPGPQETQYF. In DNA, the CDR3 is TGTGCCAGCAGTACGTCACCGGGCCCCCAAGAGACCCAGTACTTC.

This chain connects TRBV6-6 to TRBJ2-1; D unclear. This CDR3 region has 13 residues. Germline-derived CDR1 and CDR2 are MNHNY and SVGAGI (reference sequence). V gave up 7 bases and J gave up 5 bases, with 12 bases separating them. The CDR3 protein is CASMPLGDNEQFF. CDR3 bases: TGTGCCAGCATGCCGTTGGGTGACAATGAGCAGTTCTTC.

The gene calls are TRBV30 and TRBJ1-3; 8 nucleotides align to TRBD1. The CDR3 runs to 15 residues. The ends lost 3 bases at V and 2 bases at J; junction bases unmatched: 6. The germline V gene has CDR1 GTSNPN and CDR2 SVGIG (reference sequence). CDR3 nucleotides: TGTGCCTGGAGCTTGGGCAGGGGGCCTGGAAACACCATATATTTT. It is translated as CAWSLGRGPGNTIYF.

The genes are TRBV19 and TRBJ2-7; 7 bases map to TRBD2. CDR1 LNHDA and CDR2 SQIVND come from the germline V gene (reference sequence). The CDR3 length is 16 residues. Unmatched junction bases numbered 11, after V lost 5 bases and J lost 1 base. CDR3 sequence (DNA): TGTGCCAGTAGTCCCTCCAGCGGGATAGGATCCTACGAGCAGTACTTC. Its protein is CASSPSSGIGSYEQYF.

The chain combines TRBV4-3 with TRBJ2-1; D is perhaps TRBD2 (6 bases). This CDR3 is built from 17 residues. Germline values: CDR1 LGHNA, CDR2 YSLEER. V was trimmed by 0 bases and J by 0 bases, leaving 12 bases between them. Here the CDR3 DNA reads TGCGCCAGCAGCCAAGATCTAGCGAAGAGCTCCTACAATGAGCAGTTCTTC. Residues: CASSQDLAKSSYNEQFF.